Following are 30 T cell receptor beta chains from one sample sequenced in a study of T cell repertoires in aging, cancer and after chemotherapy (dated by TCRdb to about 2019). TCR beta rearrangements were amplified from genomic DNA isolated from peripheral blood, not from sorted cells or RNA. Sequencing used an Illumina MiSeq. Multiplex touch-down PCR with a mixed TRB-A/B primer pool was used to amplify rearranged TRB sequences covering the V, D and J segments. TCRdb reworked the public reads: Q25 trimming with fastp, MiXCR clone assembly, productive beta chains retained. CDR3 protein duplicates are merged, each entry listing the most common genes and DNA. This sample is represented by about 3,200 distinct CDR3 sequences; 30% to 35% of them were singletons. The top ten hold approximately 9.9% of the sample. Input material: blood. Receptors originate from a human donor with a solid tumor.

The chain carries TRBV6-5 and TRBJ1-4, with TRBD1 identical over 7 bases. J lost 7 bases, V lost 6 bases, and 8 bases had no gene match. Germline CDR1 and CDR2: MNHEY and SVGAGI. The CDR3 extends over 14 amino acids. The CDR3 bases are TGTGCCAGCAGGCGAGGGGGCGCCGGTGAAAAACTGTTTTTT. Translating gives CASRRGGAGEKLFF.

This clonotype is medium-sized (0.01 to 0.1%). This rearrangement joins TRBV5-6 to TRBJ2-1, with 10 bases aligning to TRBD2. Germline V gene sequence: CDR1 SGHDT, CDR2 YYEEEE. The V segment lost 0 bases and the J segment 7 bases; nucleotides outside the gene matches: 7. The CDR3 has 16 residues. CDR3 nucleotides: TGTGCCAGCAGCTTGGTGCCTAGCGGGAGCATAAATGAGCAGTTCTTC. It specifies CASSLVPSGSINEQFF.

J is TRBJ2-7 and V is TRBV7-2; 8 bases align to TRBD2. The germline V gene has CDR1 SGHTA and CDR2 FQGNSA. The CDR3 is 14 amino acids. J was trimmed by 3 bases and V by 3 bases; bases with no gene match: 4. The CDR3 coding sequence is TGTGCCAGCAGCTTGGGACTAGTTAACTACGAGCAGTACTTC. Its protein is CASSLGLVNYEQYF.

The CDR3 sequence: CASSPIRENNEQFF. The DNA of the CDR3 is TGTGCCAGCTCACCAATCCGCGAGAACAATGAGCAGTTCTTC. This sequence joins TRBV18 and TRBJ2-1; D remains unclear. The V and J ends lost 2 bases and 5 bases respectively, with 10 bases between them. The length of the CDR3 is 14 residues. From germline, CDR1 is KGHSH and CDR2 LQKENI.

J is TRBJ2-7 and V is TRBV20-1; D gene unclear. Germline V gives CDR1 DFQATT, CDR2 SNEGSKA (reference sequence). The ends were cut back, 3 bases at V and 2 bases at J, with 11 bases in the middle. The CDR3 spans 13 residues. The CDR3 DNA follows: TGCAGTGCTAGGGGTGGGAATCCCTACGAGCAGTACTTC. Encoded protein: CSARGGNPYEQYF.

The rearrangement uses TRBV28 and TRBJ2-7; 10 bases are a match to TRBD1. The germline gives CDR1 MDHEN, CDR2 SYDVKM. The CDR3 extends over 13 amino acids. Trimming took 10 bases from V and 3 from J; bases not matched to a gene: 6. The CDR3 reads CATRTGGLYEQYF. The CDR3 coding sequence is TGTGCCACCAGGACAGGGGGGCTCTACGAGCAGTACTTC.

The rearrangement joins TRBV5-5 to TRBJ1-1, with D uncertain. From germline, CDR1 is SGHKS and CDR2 YYEKEE (reference sequence). Trimming stripped 4 bases from V and 3 bases from J, with 16 bases between. The CDR3 loop spans 15 amino acids. The CDR3 nucleotides are TGTGCCAGCAGCCCGGGCCCTTCGAGGGACACTGAAGCTTTCTTT. Translation gives CASSPGPSRDTEAFF.

This clonotype has only a few counts. The rearrangement links TRBV6-1 to TRBJ1-6; D ambiguous. The germline V gene encodes CDR1 MNHNS and CDR2 SASEGT. The CDR3 contains 15 residues. V was shortened by 4 bases and J by 9 bases, with 16 bases between the two germline ends. The chain's CDR3 is CASSAVLKLSSPLHF. Written as DNA, the CDR3 is TGTGCCAGCAGTGCCGTCCTAAAGTTGAGTTCACCCCTCCACTTT.

In its sample, this clonotype is large. V usage is TRBV11-1 and J usage is TRBJ2-2, with no clear D. Per the germline V gene, CDR1 is SGHAT and CDR2 is FQDESV (reference sequence). The V gene lost 4 bases and the J gene lost 2 bases, with 11 bases spanning the gap. The CDR3 contains 15 residues. CDR3 sequence reads: CASSSTRHNTGELFF. The CDR3 DNA sequence: TGTGCCAGCAGCTCCACCCGACATAACACCGGGGAGCTGTTTTTT.

This clonotype is deemed medium-sized. This rearrangement joins TRBV19 to TRBJ2-7, with 9 bases fitting TRBD1. The CDR3 is made up of 13 amino acids. The V and J ends lost 8 bases and 7 bases, in that order; junction bases with no gene match: 9. The V gene's germline CDR1 is LNHDA and CDR2 SQIVND (reference sequence). CDR3 region: CASAGTGTREQYF. The DNA for the CDR3 is TGTGCCAGTGCCGGGACAGGGACGAGGGAGCAGTACTTC.

The rearrangement uses TRBV5-5 and TRBJ2-7; 8 nucleotides line up with TRBD2. Germline V gene data show CDR1 as SGHKS and CDR2 as YYEKEE (reference sequence). The ends lost 2 bases at V and 3 bases at J; junction bases unmatched: 7. CDR3 size: 15 residues. This CDR3 is CASSFERGPYYEQYF. Here the CDR3 DNA reads TGTGCCAGCAGCTTCGAGCGGGGGCCTTACTACGAGCAGTACTTC. The whole variable domain, remainder taken from reference TRBV5-5 and TRBJ2-7, is DAGVTQSPTHLIKTRGQQVTLRCSPISGHKSVSWYQQVLGQGPQFIFQYYEKEERGRGNFPDRFSARQFPNYSSELNVNALLLGDSALYLCASSFERGPYYEQYFGPGTRLTVT.

This clonotype was seen a few times. The chain uses TRBV5-5 and TRBJ2-2; D is perhaps TRBD2 (5 bases). The germline V and J ends were trimmed by 0 bases and 5 bases, with 11 bases remaining between them. CDR1 and CDR2 from the germline V gene are SGHKS and YYEKEE (reference sequence). The CDR3 length is 15 residues. The CDR3 sequence: CASSLAGKPTGELFF. The DNA of the CDR3 is TGTGCCAGCAGCTTGGCGGGAAAGCCAACCGGGGAGCTGTTTTTT. The entire variable domain, with the rest obtained from reference TRBV5-5 and TRBJ2-2, is as follows: DAGVTQSPTHLIKTRGQQVTLRCSPISGHKSVSWYQQVLGQGPQFIFQYYEKEERGRGNFPDRFSARQFPNYSSELNVNALLLGDSALYLCASSLAGKPTGELFFGEGSRLTVL.

A note on this clonotype: A much larger clone lies one base from this, so it may be a read error. J is TRBJ1-2 and V is TRBV29-1; 7 bases are a match to TRBD1. Germline CDR1 is SQVTM and CDR2 is ANQGSEA. After removal of 7 bases from V and 8 bases from J, the junction contained 16 bases not matched to a gene. The CDR3 length is 14 residues. CDR3 coding DNA: TGCAGCGCTACCGGGACAGTGGGAAGGAGCGGCTACACCTTC. This translates into CSATGTVGRSGYTF.

This clonotype is classed as medium-sized. V gene TRBV6-1 combines with J gene TRBJ2-3, with TRBD2 identical over 9 bases. This CDR3 is built from 14 residues. With 6 bases clipped from V and 1 base from J, the junction kept 2 bases outside the gene matches. Germline CDR1 is MNHNS and CDR2 is SASEGT. CDR3 sequence: CASSRLAGTDTQYF. The CDR3 DNA is TGTGCCAGCAGCAGACTAGCGGGCACAGATACGCAGTATTTT.

This clonotype is medium-sized (0.01 to 0.1%) in the sample. The rearrangement joins TRBV6-5 to TRBJ2-7; weak D call: TRBD2 (6 bases). There are 13 residues in the CDR3. Trimming left V 6 bases short and J 7 bases short, with 16 bases between. CDR1 and CDR2 (germline): MNHEY, SVGAGI. The CDR3 sequence is CASRRDFAGEQYF. The CDR3 nucleotides are TGTGCCAGCAGGCGGGACTTCGCGGGGGAGCAGTACTTC.

In its sample, this clonotype ranks as large. The chain carries TRBV29-1 and TRBJ2-5, with 11 nucleotides matching TRBD2. This CDR3 is built from 12 residues. Trimming cost V 6 bases and J 6 bases; bases outside gene matches: 3. The germline gives CDR1 SQVTM, CDR2 ANQGSEA. CDR3 amino acids: CSVSSGRQTQYF. The CDR3 bases are TGCAGCGTATCTAGCGGGAGGCAGACCCAGTACTTC.

Written as DNA, the CDR3 is TGTGCCAGTAGTACTAAACAGAATACTATTAATTCACCCCTCCACTTT. Translated: CASSTKQNTINSPLHF. The rearrangement joins TRBV19 to TRBJ1-6, with D uncertain. The CDR3 spans 16 residues. CDR1 and CDR2 from the germline V gene are LNHDA and SQIVND (reference sequence). Trimming stripped 4 bases from V and 6 bases from J, with 16 bases between.

This chain links TRBV20-1 with TRBJ2-3; weak D call: TRBD2 (5 bases). The V and J ends lost 6 bases and 0 bases respectively, with 13 bases between them. This CDR3 is 14 amino acids long. The germline gives CDR1 DFQATT, CDR2 SNEGSKA (reference sequence). The CDR3 here is CSAPRSGSTDTQYF. The CDR3 DNA reads as TGCAGTGCCCCGAGGAGCGGCAGCACAGATACGCAGTATTTT.

The chain recombines TRBV20-1 with TRBJ2-5; no clear D gene. The CDR3 runs 17 residues. Germline loops: CDR1 DFQATT, CDR2 SNEGSKA (reference sequence). V lost 2 bases and J 1 base, leaving 20 bases between the germline ends. CDR3 region: CSARIPSAHSRQETQYF. CDR3 DNA: TGCAGTGCTAGAATTCCCTCCGCACACTCCCGCCAAGAGACCCAGTACTTC.

The rearrangement links TRBV27 to TRBJ2-1; the D call may be TRBD1 or TRBD2 (5 bases each). V was trimmed by 3 bases and J by 7 bases, leaving 19 bases between them. Per germline, CDR1 MNHEY and CDR2 SMNVEV (reference sequence). CDR3 length: 16 residues. The CDR3, as DNA: TGTGCCAGCAGTTTCAGCCTTGGGAGAGGGGATAATGAGCAGTTCTTC. Residues: CASSFSLGRGDNEQFF.

This clonotype was counted only a few times. The chain combines TRBV6-5 with TRBJ1-5, with a tentative D call TRBD1 (6 bases). In germline, CDR1 is MNHEY, CDR2 SVGAGI. The CDR3 sequence is 14 residues long. Deletions cut 0 bases from V and 6 bases from J, with 9 bases between. The CDR3 bases are TGTGCCAGCAGTTACTCTAGGGACACTCAGCCCCAGCATTTT. Amino acids: CASSYSRDTQPQHF.

This clonotype is labeled medium-sized. The chain carries TRBV5-4 and TRBJ2-5; D remains unclear. The CDR3 has 14 residues. Germline V gene sequence: CDR1 SGHNT, CDR2 YYREEE (reference sequence). V lost 4 bases and J 2 bases, leaving 12 bases between the germline ends. CDR3 residues: CASSGGGLQETQYF. DNA for the CDR3: TGTGCCAGCAGCGGCGGCGGCTTACAAGAGACCCAGTACTTC.

The rearrangement uses TRBV7-9 and TRBJ2-3; 10 nucleotides agree with TRBD2. This CDR3 contains 18 residues. Losses at the gene ends were 3 bases for V and 1 base for J; bases not matched to a gene: 10. Germline V gene sequence: CDR1 SEHNR, CDR2 FQNEAQ (reference sequence). CDR3 nucleotide sequence: TGTGCCAGCAGCTTGGGCAGGTGGGGGACTAGCGGCACAGATACGCAGTATTTT. It yields the protein CASSLGRWGTSGTDTQYF.

This clonotype was observed once. The chain carries TRBV7-6 and TRBJ2-2; D gene unclear. CDR1 and CDR2 (germline): SGHVS, FNYEAQ. This CDR3 spans 11 amino acids. The V and J ends lost 6 bases and 9 bases respectively, with 8 bases between them. This chain's CDR3 is CASSPVRELFF. CDR3 sequence (DNA): TGTGCCAGCAGTCCGGTGAGGGAGCTGTTTTTT.

The J gene is TRBJ2-5, the V gene TRBV27, with D possibly being TRBD1 (5 bases). The V end was cut by 2 bases, the J end by 6 bases, with 10 bases between. The CDR3 covers 13 residues. Germline values: CDR1 MNHEY, CDR2 SMNVEV (reference sequence). CDR3 sequence reads: CASSLRVGQTQYF. The CDR3 nucleotides are TGTGCCAGCAGTTTACGCGTGGGGCAGACCCAGTACTTC.

The chain couples TRBV5-6 to TRBJ2-7; 9 positions match TRBD1. After removal of 4 bases from V and 4 bases from J, the junction contained 12 bases not matched to a gene. The V gene's germline CDR1 is SGHDT and CDR2 YYEEEE. The CDR3 runs 16 residues. This CDR3 reads CASSPTDVDRGYEQYF. The CDR3, as DNA: TGTGCCAGCAGCCCTACGGACGTGGACAGGGGTTACGAGCAGTACTTC.

A few counts support this clonotype. V gene TRBV20-1 combines with J gene TRBJ1-3; D is undetermined. This CDR3 contains 13 residues. Trimming stripped 0 bases from V and 6 bases from J, with 9 bases between. Germline CDR1 and CDR2: DFQATT and SNEGSKA (reference sequence). CDR3 bases: TGCAGTGCTAGAGACATCGATCCAAACACCATATATTTT. Protein product: CSARDIDPNTIYF.

The table lists this clonotype with a few counts. The rearrangement joins TRBV5-1 to TRBJ1-2, with 8 nucleotides matching TRBD1. Trimming removed 4 bases from V and 1 base from J; junction bases left unmatched: 21. The CDR3 length is 20 residues. Germline V gene lookup returns CDR1 SGHRS and CDR2 YFSETQ. DNA of the CDR3: TGCGCCAGCAGCGCGACAGGGGCTGCTTCCCCAGATCTGCTTAACTATGGCTACACCTTC. This sequence encodes CASSATGAASPDLLNYGYTF.

As concerns this clonotype: A much larger clone lies one base from this, so it may be a read error. DNA of the CDR3: TGTGCCATCAGTGACCCGCTTGGGGCTTCCGACTACGAGCAGTACTTC. It encodes CAISDPLGASDYEQYF. This chain uses TRBV10-3 with TRBJ2-7; D possibly corresponds to TRBD1 (5 bases). Trimming cost V 3 bases and J 3 bases, with 18 bases left between them. Per germline, CDR1 ENHRY and CDR2 SYGVKD. The CDR3 runs 16 residues.

Relative to its sample, this clonotype is large. The J gene is TRBJ1-2, the V gene TRBV6-5; 9 nucleotides line up with TRBD1. Germline values: CDR1 MNHEY, CDR2 SVGAGI. The CDR3 sequence is 13 residues long. Trimming at V came to 5 bases and at J to 8 bases, leaving 6 bases not matched to a gene. Here the CDR3 reads CASSPFGQGGYTF. The DNA for the CDR3 is TGTGCCAGCAGTCCCTTCGGACAGGGGGGCTACACCTTC.